This paragraph reports one T cell receptor beta chain. The repertoire was sequenced with immunoSEQ multiplex PCR; TCRdb's copy has only in-frame clones and lacks some. The table includes 100,000 to 150,000 clones, roughly nine tenths detected once. The data derive from a study of blood T cell repertoires in COVID-19. Overall study: Samples of COVID-19 (acute and convalescent) were obtained from the United States, Italy and Spain.

The CDR3 is 12 amino acids. The V gene's germline CDR1 is KGHDR and CDR2 SFDVKD. Trimming took 3 bases from V and 10 from J, leaving 11 bases between them. This clonotype was obtained from a man in his 70s with active or convalescent COVID-19. The sample was peripheral blood. This chain links TRBV24-1 with TRBJ1-1; the D gene is possibly TRBD1 (5 bases). The CDR3 spells CATSDDLGAAFF. For the CDR3, the DNA is TGTGCCACCAGTGATGATCTAGGGGCAGCTTTCTTT.